This TCR beta chain was retrieved from a study of technical replicates of blood from four donors. V was pared by 0 bases and J by 6 bases, with 5 bases of the junction left unmatched. The CDR3 sequence is 14 residues long. Looked up from germline, CDR1 is MGHDK and CDR2 is SYGVNS. TCRdb's copy holds only in-frame clones and misses some; the assay was immunoSEQ multiplex PCR. The data show tens of thousands of clones, just over 95% seen once. This TCR derives from a human donor in good health. Input material: T cells isolated from PBMCs. The chain couples TRBV25-1 to TRBJ2-7; 7 bases fit TRBD1. This chain's CDR3 is CASSEYGGQREQYF. The CDR3 bases are TGTGCCAGCAGTGAATATGGGGGACAGCGCGAGCAGTACTTC.